Here is one T cell receptor beta chain with its context. What it binds is not known. The sample originates from a study of PD-1 blockade in classical Hodgkin lymphoma. Study details: Nivolumab was given intravenously to patients at 3 mg/kg every 2 weeks. Findings and limits, study-wide: Newly diagnosed patients were said to have less baseline TCR diversity than healthy donors did.

Each and every patient relapsed after autologous stem cell transplantation, and patients got differing brentuximab vedotin exposure. This CDR3 contains 13 residues. V lost 5 bases to trimming and J lost 9 bases, with 17 bases between them. Germline CDR1 is SGHTA and CDR2 is FQGNSA. TCRdb's copy holds only in-frame clones and misses some; the assay was immunoSEQ multiplex PCR. The table lists about 41,000 clones, 76% of them singletons. The V call is TRBV7-2, the J call TRBJ2-7; D unresolved. The clonotype comes from a human donor with classical Hodgkin lymphoma. The starting material was peripheral blood mononuclear cells (PBMCs), obtained at baseline. CDR3 in amino acids: CASSRIPGSWQYF. In nucleotides, the CDR3 is TGTGCCAGCAGCCGGATCCCTGGATCGTGGCAGTACTTC.